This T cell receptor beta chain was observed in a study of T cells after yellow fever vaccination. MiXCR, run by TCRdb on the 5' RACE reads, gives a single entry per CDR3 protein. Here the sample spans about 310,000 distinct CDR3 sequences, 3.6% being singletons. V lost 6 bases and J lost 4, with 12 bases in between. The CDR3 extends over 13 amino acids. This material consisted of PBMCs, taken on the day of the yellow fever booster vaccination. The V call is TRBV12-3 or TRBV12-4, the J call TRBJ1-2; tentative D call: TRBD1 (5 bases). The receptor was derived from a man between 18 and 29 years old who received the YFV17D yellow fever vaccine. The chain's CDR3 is CASSQQEVYGYTF. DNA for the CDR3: TGTGCCAGCAGCCAACAGGAGGTCTATGGCTACACCTTC.